Shown below are 12 T cell receptor beta chains from a single sample sequenced in a study of T cells in tuberculosis. Here immunoSEQ multiplex PCR was the method, and the copy in TCRdb shows in-frame clones only, minus some. The table includes about 22,000 clones, almost 97% detected once. Material for sequencing was PBMCs. All receptors come from a donor aged 10-30 years with latent tuberculosis or without tuberculosis infection.

This chain joins TRBV9 and TRBJ2-3; 7 bases fit TRBD2. Germline V CDR1 and CDR2: SGDLS, YYNGEE. The ends lost 0 bases at V and 6 bases at J; junction bases unmatched: 7. The CDR3 covers 15 residues. CDR3 amino acids: CASSVGVTSMDTQYF. The CDR3 nucleotides are TGTGCCAGCAGCGTAGGGGTGACTAGCATGGATACGCAGTATTTT. Complete variable domain (other parts from reference TRBV9 and TRBJ2-3): DSGVTQTPKHLITATGQRVTLRCSPRSGDLSVYWYQQSLDQGLQFLIQYYNGEERAKGNILERFSAQQFPDLHSELNLSSLELGDSALYFCASSVGVTSMDTQYFGPGTRLTVL.

CDR3 DNA sequence: TGTGCCAGCAGCGGATCCTCACACAAGGGAGGGACCCAGTACTTC. Translated: CASSGSSHKGGTQYF. The chain has TRBV9 and TRBJ2-5, with D possibly TRBD2 on 6 matching bases. V gave up 3 bases and J gave up 7 bases, with 19 bases separating them. Per germline, CDR1 SGDLS and CDR2 YYNGEE. CDR3 size: 15 residues.

The gene calls are TRBV6-5 and TRBJ2-7; tentative D call: TRBD1 (6 bases). From germline, CDR1 is MNHEY and CDR2 SVGAGI. Trimming pared 6 bases from V and 4 bases from J, leaving 16 bases between. This CDR3 is 14 amino acids long. CDR3 region: CASSRTAEGYEQYF. The CDR3 DNA reads as TGTGCCAGCAGCCGGACAGCCGAGGGTTACGAGCAGTACTTC.

J is TRBJ1-5 and V is TRBV21-1; TRBD1, the D gene given by the table, was not confirmed from the DNA. TRBV21-1 is a documented pseudogene. This CDR3 is 13 amino acids long. This CDR3 reads CASDRVLSQPQHF. DNA for the CDR3: TGTGCCAGCGACAGGGTTTTAAGTCAGCCCCAGCATTTT.

V gene TRBV9 combines with J gene TRBJ1-4; D perhaps matches TRBD1 (5 bases). Trimming stripped 0 bases from V and 8 bases from J, with 14 bases between. Germline CDR1 is SGDLS and CDR2 is YYNGEE. This CDR3 has 15 residues. The CDR3 reads CASSVGLGGNEKLFF. The CDR3 nucleotides are TGTGCCAGCAGCGTAGGTTTGGGGGGTAACGAAAAACTGTTTTTT.

The chain recombines TRBV4-2 with TRBJ2-1, with TRBD2 matching over 11 bases. The CDR3 extends over 16 amino acids. Trimming removed 0 bases from V and 12 bases from J; junction bases left unmatched: 10. CDR1 is LGHNA, CDR2 YNFKEQ, per germline. In DNA form, the CDR3 reads TGTGCCAGCAGCCAAGAGACTAGCGGGGATACAATGGGGCAGTTCTTC. Amino acids: CASSQETSGDTMGQFF.

The table lists this clone with a count of one. The rearrangement links TRBV5-1 to TRBJ2-1; TRBD1 matches at 11 bases. The CDR3 runs 15 residues. Germline lookup yields CDR1 SGHRS and CDR2 YFSETQ. The junction had 4 bases not matched to a gene; V was cut back by 4 bases and J by 4 bases. CDR3 bases: TGCGCCAGCAGCCTAGGGACAGGGGGGTACAATGAGCAGTTCTTC. Translated, it gives CASSLGTGGYNEQFF.

The genes are TRBV10-1 and TRBJ2-2; TRBD1 matches at 7 bases. There are 14 residues in the CDR3. Germline V lookup: CDR1 WNHNN, CDR2 SYGVQD (reference sequence). V lost 8 bases to trimming and J lost 7 bases; unmatched junction nucleotides: 10. The CDR3 protein is CASSTGTEGGELFF. The CDR3 DNA reads as TGCGCCAGCTCAACCGGGACAGAGGGCGGGGAGCTGTTTTTT.

This chain connects TRBV14 to TRBJ2-7; D is possibly TRBD2 (6 bases). V was shortened by 0 bases and J by 1 base, with 13 bases between the two germline ends. From germline, CDR1 is SGHDN and CDR2 FVKESK. The CDR3 consists of 16 residues. The CDR3 region has the DNA TGTGCCAGCAGCCAAGAGGGGGAAGGGAGGTCCTACGAGCAGTACTTC. It translates to CASSQEGEGRSYEQYF.

The CDR3 region is CASSLAGVSPGNTIYF. CDR3 coding DNA: TGCGCCAGCAGCTTGGCCGGGGTGAGCCCTGGAAACACCATATATTTT. The rearrangement uses TRBV5-1 and TRBJ1-3; D uncertain. Germline loops: CDR1 SGHRS, CDR2 YFSETQ. This CDR3 is 16 amino acids long. The V end lost 0 bases, the J end lost 2 bases, and 12 bases lay between the germline ends.

CDR3 coding DNA: TGTGCCAGTATGCAGGGGACCCCGAATGGCTACACCTTC. It encodes CASMQGTPNGYTF. V gene TRBV19 combines with J gene TRBJ1-2; a weak D match, TRBD1 (6 bases). The CDR3 runs 13 residues. Germline lookup yields CDR1 LNHDA and CDR2 SQIVND (reference sequence). Trimming cost V 7 bases and J 6 bases, with 15 bases left between them.

The chain couples TRBV5-1 to TRBJ2-7; D perhaps matches TRBD2 (6 bases). Trimming removed 0 bases from V and 6 bases from J, with 10 bases in between. The CDR3 is 13 amino acids. Germline-derived CDR1 and CDR2 are SGHRS and YFSETQ. CDR3 residues: CASSLAGGVEQYF. The CDR3 DNA sequence: TGCGCCAGCAGCTTGGCCGGCGGGGTCGAGCAGTACTTC.